The rows below give T cell receptor beta chains drawn from one sample of a study of OX40 agonist ivuxolimab in advanced cancers. Method: immunoSEQ multiplex PCR; TCRdb's copy keeps in-frame clones and lacks some. The table includes about 72,000 clones, roughly nine tenths detected once. The sample was CD4+ or CD8+ T cells sorted from blood, taken in a trial of the OX40 agonist ivuxolimab. The receptors originated from an adult with an advanced solid tumor such as melanoma, head and neck, liver or kidney cancer. CDR3s include the opening cysteine and the closing phenylalanine or tryptophan. Some rows mark clone size as missing; the rest say once, few, many or name a class of expanded clone.

CDR3: CAWSLSGGQRSYGYTF; J: TRBJ1-2; size: .; V: TRBV30
CDR3: CASRLLGTGGAGNGYTF; J: TRBJ1-2; size: .; V: TRBV5-1
CDR3: CASSESQGVIEPQHF; J: TRBJ1-5; size: .; V: TRBV2
CDR3: CASTRDPAFF; J: TRBJ1-1; size: .; V: TRBV11-3
CDR3: CASLPGGRTYEQYF; J: TRBJ2-7; size: .; V: TRBV25-1
CDR3: CAWSAGGFGYGYTF; J: TRBJ1-2; size: .; V: TRBV30
CDR3: CAWTSGGGYTF; J: TRBJ1-2; size: .; V: TRBV30
CDR3: CASRGRTDSYEQYF; J: TRBJ2-7; size: .; V: TRBV5-1
CDR3: CASRRTGNTGELFF; J: TRBJ2-2; size: .; V: TRBV19
CDR3: CASSPGRPGNTIYF; J: TRBJ1-3; size: .; V: TRBV18
CDR3: CASSPRPNEQFF; J: TRBJ2-1; size: once; V: TRBV27
CDR3: CASSVEAGFYNEQFF; J: TRBJ2-1; size: .; V: TRBV6-4
CDR3: CASSLLPSTDTQYF; J: TRBJ2-3; size: .; V: TRBV5-1
CDR3: CASSSPLNRAGNTIYF; J: TRBJ1-3; size: .; V: TRBV2
CDR3: CASRAGTGGTDTQYF; J: TRBJ2-3; size: .; V: TRBV19
CDR3: CASSDGQGTGYTF; J: TRBJ1-2; size: .; V: TRBV10-1